The source of this T cell receptor beta chain is a study of CD4 T cells in relation to SARS-CoV-2 and coronaviruses. Study context: TCR beta CDR3s were sequenced after approximately 11-day antigen culture of PBMCs. General study points: In roughly 60% of donors, memory CD4+ clonotypes crossrecognized SARS-CoV-2 and at least one common cold coronavirus spike.

Cryopreserved PBMCs were CD4-enriched, then split into naive and memory cells. CDR1 and CDR2 (germline): SGHRS, YFSETQ. V shed 0 bases and J 2 bases; nucleotides not matched to a gene: 3. The CDR3 covers 16 residues. Of note for this clone: The antigen is unknown.

TCRdb's copy holds only in-frame clones and misses some; the assay was immunoSEQ multiplex PCR. The sample lists tens of thousands of clones; 70% to 80% were seen once. The clonotype comes from an adult with COVID-19. The V call is TRBV5-1, the J call TRBJ2-3; TRBD2 aligns across 10 bases. Sequencing input: memory CD4+ T cells from PBMCs, cultured in vitro. The CDR3, as DNA: TGCGCCAGCAGCTTGGAGCGGGGGGGGTACACAGATACGCAGTATTTT. Its protein product is CASSLERGGYTDTQYF.